What follows is one T cell receptor (beta chain) and its context. Original processing notes: Nucleated cell number was recorded as an estimate derived from reference gene primer amplification. Assay: immunoSEQ multiplex PCR; the TCRdb copy retains only in-frame clones and omits some. The V and J calls and the clone size are those of that table, but D and trimming were determined from the DNA. The table includes around 50,000 clones, over 75% detected once. The record originates from a study of blood T cell repertoires in COVID-19. The wider study: From the United States, Italy and Spain came samples of acute and convalescent COVID-19. Sample material is recorded as cDNA or gDNA derived from T cells, B-cell-depleted T cells, or PBMCs.

The ends lost 5 bases at V and 0 bases at J; junction bases unmatched: 4. Looked up from germline, CDR1 is MNHEY and CDR2 is SMNVEV (reference sequence). CDR3 size: 16 residues. The sample taken for sequencing was peripheral blood. The chain combines TRBV27 with TRBJ1-6, with 7 nucleotides matching TRBD1. The receptor was isolated from a human donor in a cohort sampled during active COVID-19. CDR3 sequence: CASSIRDSSYNSPLHF. For the CDR3, the DNA is TGTGCCAGCAGTATTCGGGACAGCTCCTATAATTCACCCCTCCACTTT.